The following is a TCR beta chain sequence with its context. Its specificity is not known. PCR was performed using 60 Vbeta and 13 Jbeta primers. Libraries were prepared by immunoSEQ multiplex PCR; TCRdb keeps only in-frame clonotypes and omits some of them. The sample has some 100,000 clones, about 80% seen once. The data derive from a study of cytomegalovirus exposure and HLA in healthy donors. Overall study results and limits: The authors later linked a missense DCLRE1C variant to TCR beta V- and J-gene trimming.

Healthy bone marrow donors made up the donors. The germline gives CDR1 MNHNY, CDR2 SVGAGI (reference sequence). V was pared by 4 bases and J by 7 bases, with 13 bases of the junction left unmatched. The CDR3 contains 16 residues. The receptor was isolated from a woman in her forties in good health and CMV-seropositive. This chain uses TRBV6-6 with TRBJ1-2; TRBD1 matches at 9 bases. The material sequenced was PBMCs. Here the CDR3 reads CASSWDRVRLSGGYTF. In DNA form, the CDR3 reads TGTGCCAGCAGTTGGGACAGGGTACGGCTTTCGGGTGGCTACACCTTC.